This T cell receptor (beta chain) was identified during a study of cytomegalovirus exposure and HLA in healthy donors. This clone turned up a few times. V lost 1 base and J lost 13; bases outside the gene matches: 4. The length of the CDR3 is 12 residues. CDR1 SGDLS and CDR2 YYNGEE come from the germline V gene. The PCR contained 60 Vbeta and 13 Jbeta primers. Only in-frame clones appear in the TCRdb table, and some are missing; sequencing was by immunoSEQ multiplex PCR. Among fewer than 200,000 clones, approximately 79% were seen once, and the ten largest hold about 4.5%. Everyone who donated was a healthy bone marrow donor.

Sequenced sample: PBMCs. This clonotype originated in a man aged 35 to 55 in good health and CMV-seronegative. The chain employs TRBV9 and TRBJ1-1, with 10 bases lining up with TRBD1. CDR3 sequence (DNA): TGTGCCAGCAGCGTAATCGGACAGGGGGTTTTCTTT. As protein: CASSVIGQGVFF.